Below, 3 T cell receptor beta chains from the same sample are listed, as sequenced in a study of T cell repertoires in cytomegalovirus infection. One entry per CDR3 protein, called by TCRdb with MiXCR from the reads. The repertoire holds roughly 220,000 distinct CDR3 sequences, with roughly 34% as singletons. Their specific antigens are unknown. This specimen consisted of CD8+ T cells from cultured PBMCs, obtained from culture after CMV antigen stimulation. The receptors here all came from a human donor in good health (CMV status not recorded). Some clones in this sample may be carry-over from other donors' samples.

In its sample, this clonotype was seen a few times. The chain couples TRBV7-6 to TRBJ2-3; either TRBD1 or TRBD2 may fit D (5 bases each). From germline, CDR1 is SGHVS and CDR2 FNYEAQ. The CDR3 sequence is 16 residues long. The V and J ends lost 3 bases and 3 bases respectively, with 16 bases between them. This chain's CDR3 is CASSFFRDPGTDTQYF. The CDR3 DNA reads as TGTGCCAGCAGCTTTTTCCGGGACCCGGGGACAGATACGCAGTATTTT.

In the case of this clonotype: One end of the junction is discordant with germline, which a read error may explain. The rearrangement joins TRBV5-1 to TRBJ2-5; 7 bases are a match to TRBD1. The V gene's germline CDR1 is SGHRS and CDR2 YFSETQ. The CDR3 length is 16 residues. This chain's CDR3 is CASSLASDREQETTYF. In DNA form, the CDR3 reads TGTGCCAGCAGCTTGGCTTCTGACAGGGAACAAGAGACCACGTACTTC.

The chain is built from TRBV7-4 and TRBJ2-7; TRBD1 aligns across 8 bases. This CDR3 is built from 16 residues. Per the germline V gene, CDR1 is SGHVT and CDR2 is SQSDAQ. After removal of 5 bases from V and 1 base from J, the junction contained 10 bases not matched to a gene. The CDR3 sequence: CASSTTSGGSSYEQYF. CDR3 nucleotides: TGTGCCAGCAGCACTACTTCAGGGGGCAGTTCCTACGAGCAGTACTTC.